This T cell receptor beta chain stems from a study of T cell responses to AZD1222 COVID-19 vaccine. Study-wide points: Spike-specific TCR breadth and depth were elevated following two AZD1222 doses.

Here immunoSEQ multiplex PCR was the method, and the copy in TCRdb shows in-frame clones only, minus some. The sample records 110,000 or so clones, about 88% being singletons. In the case of this clone: As yet, its antigen is unknown.

Trimming left V 3 bases short and J 6 bases short, with 5 bases between. CDR1 LGHNT and CDR2 FRNRAP come from the germline V gene. There are 11 residues in the CDR3. The sample consisted of peripheral blood, taken on day 0 of AZD1222 vaccination. The chain combines TRBV12-5 with TRBJ1-1, with D perhaps matching TRBD1 (5 bases). The source is an adult in good health. The CDR3 nucleotides read TGTGCTAGTGGTTTAGGGGCTGAAGCTTTCTTT. Translating it yields CASGLGAEAFF.